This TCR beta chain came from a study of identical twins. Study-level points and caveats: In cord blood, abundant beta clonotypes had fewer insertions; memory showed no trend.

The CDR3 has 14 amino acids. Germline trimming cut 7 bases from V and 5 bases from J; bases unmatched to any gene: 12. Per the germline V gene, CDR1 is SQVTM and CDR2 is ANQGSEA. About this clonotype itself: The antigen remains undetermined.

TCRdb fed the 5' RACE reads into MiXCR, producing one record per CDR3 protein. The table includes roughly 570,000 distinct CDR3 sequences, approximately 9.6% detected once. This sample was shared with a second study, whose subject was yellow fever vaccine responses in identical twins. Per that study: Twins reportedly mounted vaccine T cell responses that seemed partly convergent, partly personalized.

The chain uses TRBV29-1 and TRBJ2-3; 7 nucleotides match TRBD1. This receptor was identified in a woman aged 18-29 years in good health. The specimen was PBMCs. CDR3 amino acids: CSEPTGTEEDTQYF. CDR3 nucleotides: TGCAGCGAACCTACCGGGACAGAGGAAGATACGCAGTATTTT.